What follows describes a single T cell receptor beta chain. The V end was cut by 5 bases, the J end by 5 bases, with 28 bases between. CDR3 length: 18 residues. The sample belongs to a study of technical replicates of blood from a handful of donors. Produced via immunoSEQ multiplex PCR; TCRdb's table is partial and in-frame only. This table holds tens of thousands of clones, 96% found once. The TCR comes from a human donor in good health. The sample was T cells isolated from PBMCs. This chain connects TRBV5-7 to TRBJ2-5; D is possibly TRBD2 (5 bases). TRBV5-7 is reported as an ORF; its role is uncertain. In DNA form, the CDR3 reads TGTGCCAGCAGGCGGAAAGTTGAAAGGCGGGCTCGGTCGGAGACCCAGTACTTC. It translates to CASRRKVERRARSETQYF.